This entry concerns a single T cell receptor beta chain. Relative to the germline gene, one junction end is altered; a read error may explain this. Germline assignment: CDR1 SGHRS and CDR2 YFSETQ. The CDR3 contains 15 residues. These data belong to a study of blood T cell repertoires in COVID-19. Study-wide background: From the United States, Italy and Spain came samples of acute and convalescent COVID-19. T cells, B-cell-depleted T cells, or PBMCs provided the cDNA or gDNA that served as material.

In the authors' methods: Amplification from reference gene primers served as the basis for estimated nucleated cell counts. Measured with immunoSEQ multiplex PCR; TCRdb has only the in-frame clones, and not every one. Clonal size and the V and J genes are those of that table, whereas D and trimming came from the DNA. The table has some 460,000 clones, roughly 91% seen once. The sequence was obtained from a woman between 25 and 40 years old with acute or convalescent COVID-19. The source material was peripheral blood. The chain joins TRBV5-1 to TRBJ2-1; no clear D. The CDR3, as DNA: TGCGCCAGCGGGCCCCCGCATACCTCCCACAATGAGCAGTTCTTC. Protein sequence: CASGPPHTSHNEQFF.